One T cell receptor (beta chain) is described in this entry. Its antigen remains unknown. Measured with immunoSEQ multiplex PCR; TCRdb has only the in-frame clones, and not every one. Of fewer than 120,000 clones in the sample, 81% are singletons; the top ten hold 4.6%. The record originates from a study of T cell responses to AZD1222 COVID-19 vaccine. The study's findings and limits: Within unmutated variant regions lay the reported targets of nearly half of spike-specific TCRs.

The germline V and J ends were trimmed by 3 bases and 7 bases, with 18 bases remaining between them. This CDR3 is built from 15 residues. In germline, CDR1 is SNHLY, CDR2 FYNNEI. Here the sequenced sample was peripheral blood, taken on day 0 of AZD1222 vaccination. This sequence originates from an adult in good health. The chain combines TRBV2 with TRBJ1-1; tentative D call: TRBD1 (6 bases). CDR3 residues: CASSDLVGMDSEAFF. CDR3 bases: TGTGCCAGCAGTGACCTTGTTGGGATGGACAGTGAAGCTTTCTTT.